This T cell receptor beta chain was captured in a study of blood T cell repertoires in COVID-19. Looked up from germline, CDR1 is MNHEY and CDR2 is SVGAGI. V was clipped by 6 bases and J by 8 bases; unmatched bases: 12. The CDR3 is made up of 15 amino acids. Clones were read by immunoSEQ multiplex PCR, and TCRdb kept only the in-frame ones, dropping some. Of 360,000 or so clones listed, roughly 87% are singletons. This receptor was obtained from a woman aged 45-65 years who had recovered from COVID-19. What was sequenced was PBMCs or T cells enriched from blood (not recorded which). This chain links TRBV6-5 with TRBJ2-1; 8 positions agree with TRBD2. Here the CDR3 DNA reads TGTGCCAGCAGCAAACAAGCGGGGGTTTATGATGAGCAGTTCTTC. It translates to CASSKQAGVYDEQFF.